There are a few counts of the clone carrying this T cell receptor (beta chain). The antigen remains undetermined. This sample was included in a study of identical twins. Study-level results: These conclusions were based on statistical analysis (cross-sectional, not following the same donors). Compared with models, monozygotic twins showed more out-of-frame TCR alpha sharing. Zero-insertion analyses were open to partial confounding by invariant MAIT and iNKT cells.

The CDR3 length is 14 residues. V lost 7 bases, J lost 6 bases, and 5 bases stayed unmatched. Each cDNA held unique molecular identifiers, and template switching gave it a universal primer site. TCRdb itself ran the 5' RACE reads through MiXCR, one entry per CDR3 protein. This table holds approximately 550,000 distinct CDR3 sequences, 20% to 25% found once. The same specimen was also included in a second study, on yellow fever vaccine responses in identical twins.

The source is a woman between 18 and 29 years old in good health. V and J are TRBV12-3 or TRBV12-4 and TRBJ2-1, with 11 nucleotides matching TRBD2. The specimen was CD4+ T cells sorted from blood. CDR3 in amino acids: CASKMLAGGNEQFF. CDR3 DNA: TGTGCCAGCAAGATGCTAGCGGGAGGCAATGAGCAGTTCTTC.